This TCR beta chain was identified during a study of cytomegalovirus exposure and HLA in healthy donors. At the level of the study: Out of approximately 400 genotyped donors, roughly 80% belonged to the Caucasian-associated ancestry cluster.

Study observations and caveats: The study flagged roughly 160 TCR beta chains as cytomegalovirus-associated. A later analysis showed HLA-associated TCR beta chains outstripping equally common others in clonal expansion.

The PCR used 60 Vbeta and 13 Jbeta primers. Data came from immunoSEQ multiplex PCR; TCRdb stores just in-frame clones and leaves some out. The sample yields 170,000 or so clones, 70% to 85% seen once. Germline V gene lookup returns CDR1 MDHEN and CDR2 SYDVKM. Trimming took 5 bases from V and 2 from J, leaving 15 bases between them. The CDR3 runs to 15 residues. In the case of this clone: No antigen is known for it.

Those who donated were healthy bone marrow donors. The sequenced sample was PBMCs. This chain uses TRBV28 with TRBJ1-2, with D possibly being TRBD1 (5 bases). This clonotype was obtained from a woman in her twenties or thirties in good health and CMV-seronegative. The CDR3 reads CASSPLGRENYGYTF. CDR3 nucleotides: TGTGCCAGCAGTCCACTGGGACGGGAGAACTATGGCTACACCTTC.